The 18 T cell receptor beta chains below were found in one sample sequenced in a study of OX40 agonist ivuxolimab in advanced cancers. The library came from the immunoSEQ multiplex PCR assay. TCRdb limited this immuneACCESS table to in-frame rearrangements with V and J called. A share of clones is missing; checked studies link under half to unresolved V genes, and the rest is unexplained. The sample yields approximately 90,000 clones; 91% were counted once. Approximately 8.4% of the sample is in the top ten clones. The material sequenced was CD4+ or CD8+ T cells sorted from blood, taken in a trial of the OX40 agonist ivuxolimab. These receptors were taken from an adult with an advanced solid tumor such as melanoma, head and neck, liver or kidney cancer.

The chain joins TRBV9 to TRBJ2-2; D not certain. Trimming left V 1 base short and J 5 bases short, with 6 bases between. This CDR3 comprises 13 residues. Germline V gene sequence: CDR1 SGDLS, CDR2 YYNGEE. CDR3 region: CASSVSLTGELFF. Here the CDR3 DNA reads TGTGCCAGCAGCGTATCATTGACCGGGGAGCTGTTTTTT.

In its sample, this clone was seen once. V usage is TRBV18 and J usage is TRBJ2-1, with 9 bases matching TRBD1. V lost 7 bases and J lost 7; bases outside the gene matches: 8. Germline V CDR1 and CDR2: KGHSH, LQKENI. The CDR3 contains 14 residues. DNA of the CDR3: TGTGCCAGCTACCAGGGACAGGGCGGTAATGAGCAGTTCTTC. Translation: CASYQGQGGNEQFF.

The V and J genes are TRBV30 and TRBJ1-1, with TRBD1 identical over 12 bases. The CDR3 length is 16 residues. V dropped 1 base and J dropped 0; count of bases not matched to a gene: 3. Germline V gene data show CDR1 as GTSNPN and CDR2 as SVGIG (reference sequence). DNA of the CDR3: TGTGCCTGGAGTGGGGACAGGGGGCTTATGAACACTGAAGCTTTCTTT. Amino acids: CAWSGDRGLMNTEAFF.

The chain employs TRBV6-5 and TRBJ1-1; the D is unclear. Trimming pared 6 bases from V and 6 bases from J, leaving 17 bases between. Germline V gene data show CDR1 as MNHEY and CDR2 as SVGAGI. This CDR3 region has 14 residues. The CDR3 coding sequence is TGTGCCAGCAGGTTAGGCGGGAGATTGTCTGAAGCTTTCTTT. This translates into CASRLGGRLSEAFF.

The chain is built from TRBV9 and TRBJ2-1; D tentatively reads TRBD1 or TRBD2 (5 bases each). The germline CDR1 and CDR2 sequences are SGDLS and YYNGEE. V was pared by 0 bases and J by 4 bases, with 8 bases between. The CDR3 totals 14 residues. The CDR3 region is CASSVGEGYNEQFF. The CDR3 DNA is TGTGCCAGCAGCGTAGGTGAGGGGTACAATGAGCAGTTCTTC.

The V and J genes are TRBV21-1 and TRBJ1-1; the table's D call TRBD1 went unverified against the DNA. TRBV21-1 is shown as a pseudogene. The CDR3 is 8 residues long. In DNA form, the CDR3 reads TGTGCCAGCAGCCCGGGACACTTT. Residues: CASSPGHF.

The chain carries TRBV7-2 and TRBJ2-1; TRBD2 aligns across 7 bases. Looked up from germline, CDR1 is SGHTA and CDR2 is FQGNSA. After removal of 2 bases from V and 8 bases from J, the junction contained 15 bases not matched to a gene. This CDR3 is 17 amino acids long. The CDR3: CASSLPGEGQGRYEQFF. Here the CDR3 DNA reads TGTGCCAGCAGCTTACCGGGGGAGGGGCAGGGAAGGTATGAGCAGTTCTTC.

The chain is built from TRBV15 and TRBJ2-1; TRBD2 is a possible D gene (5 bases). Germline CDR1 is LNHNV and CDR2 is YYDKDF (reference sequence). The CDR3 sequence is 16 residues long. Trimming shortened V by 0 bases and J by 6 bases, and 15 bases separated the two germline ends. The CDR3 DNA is TGTGCCACCAGCAGAGATTTTTACGGGATCGTCAATGAGCAGTTCTTC. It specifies CATSRDFYGIVNEQFF.

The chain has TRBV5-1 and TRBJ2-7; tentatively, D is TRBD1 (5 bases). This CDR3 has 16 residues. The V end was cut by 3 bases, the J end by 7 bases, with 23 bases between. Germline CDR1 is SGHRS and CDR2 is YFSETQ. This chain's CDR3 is CASSSSDKGPLREQYF. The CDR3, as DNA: TGCGCCAGCAGCTCTTCGGACAAAGGGCCTCTACGAGAGCAGTACTTC.

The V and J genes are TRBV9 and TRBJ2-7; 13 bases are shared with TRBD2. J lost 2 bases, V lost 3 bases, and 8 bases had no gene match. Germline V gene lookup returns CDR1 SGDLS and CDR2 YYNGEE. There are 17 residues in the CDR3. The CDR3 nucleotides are TGTGCCAGCAGCGCGACTAGCGGGAGGTCGGGGACCTACGAGCAGTACTTC. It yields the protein CASSATSGRSGTYEQYF.

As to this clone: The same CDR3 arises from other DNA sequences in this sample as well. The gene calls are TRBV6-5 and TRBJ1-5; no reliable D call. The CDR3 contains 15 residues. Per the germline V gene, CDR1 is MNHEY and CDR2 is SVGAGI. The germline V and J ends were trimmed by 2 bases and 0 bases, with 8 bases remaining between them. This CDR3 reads CASSYLGDSNQPQHF. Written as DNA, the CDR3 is TGTGCCAGCAGTTACCTGGGCGATAGCAATCAGCCCCAGCATTTT.

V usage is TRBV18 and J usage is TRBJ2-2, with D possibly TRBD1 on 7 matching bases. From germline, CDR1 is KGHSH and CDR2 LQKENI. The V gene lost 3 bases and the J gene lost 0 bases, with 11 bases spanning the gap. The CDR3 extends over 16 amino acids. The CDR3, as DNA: TGTGCCAGCTCACCGGCGGGACAGACGAACACCGGGGAGCTGTTTTTT. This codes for CASSPAGQTNTGELFF. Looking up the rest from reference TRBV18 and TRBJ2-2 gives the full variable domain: NAGVMQNPRHLVRRRGQEARLRCSPMKGHSHVYWYRQLPEEGLKFMVYLQKENIIDESGMPKERFSAEFPKEGPSILRIQQVVRGDSAAYFCASSPAGQTNTGELFFGEGSRLTVL.

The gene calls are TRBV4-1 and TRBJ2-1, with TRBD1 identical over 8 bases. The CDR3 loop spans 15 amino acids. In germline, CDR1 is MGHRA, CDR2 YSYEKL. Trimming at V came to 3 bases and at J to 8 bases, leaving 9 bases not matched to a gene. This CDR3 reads CASSQKIGTGDEQFF. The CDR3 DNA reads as TGCGCCAGCAGCCAGAAGATTGGGACAGGCGATGAGCAGTTCTTC.

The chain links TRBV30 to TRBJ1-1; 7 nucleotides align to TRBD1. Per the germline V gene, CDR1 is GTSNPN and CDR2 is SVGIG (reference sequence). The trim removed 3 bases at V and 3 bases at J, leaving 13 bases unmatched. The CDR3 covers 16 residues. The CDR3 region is CAWRGLRGGLHTEAFF. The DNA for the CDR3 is TGTGCCTGGAGAGGGTTAAGAGGGGGCCTGCACACTGAAGCTTTCTTT. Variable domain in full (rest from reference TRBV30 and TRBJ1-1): SQTIHQWPATLVQPVGSPLSLECTVEGTSNPNLYWYRQAAGRGLQLLFYSVGIGQISSEVPQNLSASRPQDRQFILSSKKLLLSDSGFYLCAWRGLRGGLHTEAFFGQGTRLTVV.

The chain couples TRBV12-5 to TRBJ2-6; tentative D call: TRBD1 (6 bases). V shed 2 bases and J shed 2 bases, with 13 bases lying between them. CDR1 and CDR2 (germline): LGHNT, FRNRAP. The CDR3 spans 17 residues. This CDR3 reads CASGLTNGQTGANVLTF. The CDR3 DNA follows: TGTGCTAGTGGTTTGACGAACGGACAGACTGGGGCCAACGTCCTGACTTTC. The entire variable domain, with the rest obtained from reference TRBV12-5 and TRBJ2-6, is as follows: DARVTQTPRHKVTEMGQEVTMRCQPILGHNTVFWYRQTMMQGLELLAYFRNRAPLDDSGMPKDRFSAEMPDATLATLKIQPSEPRDSAVYFCASGLTNGQTGANVLTFGAGSRLTVL.

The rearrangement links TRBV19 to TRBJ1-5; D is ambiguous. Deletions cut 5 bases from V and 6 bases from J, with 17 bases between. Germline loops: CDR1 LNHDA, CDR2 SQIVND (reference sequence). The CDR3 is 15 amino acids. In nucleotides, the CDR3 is TGTGCCAGTAGTCCCTCCCTCACGAAGGTTCAGCCCCAGCATTTT. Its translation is CASSPSLTKVQPQHF.

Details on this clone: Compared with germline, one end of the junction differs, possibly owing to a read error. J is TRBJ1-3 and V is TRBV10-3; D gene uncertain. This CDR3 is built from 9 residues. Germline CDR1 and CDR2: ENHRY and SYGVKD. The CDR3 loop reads CAISESRVF. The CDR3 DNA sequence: TGTGCCATCAGTGAGTCGAGGGTTTTT.

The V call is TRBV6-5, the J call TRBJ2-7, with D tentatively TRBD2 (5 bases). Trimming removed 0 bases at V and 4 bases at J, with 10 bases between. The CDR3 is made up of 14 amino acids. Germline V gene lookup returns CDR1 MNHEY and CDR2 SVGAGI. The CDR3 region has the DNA TGTGCCAGCAGTTACTCGACTTCGGGGTACGAGCAGTACTTC. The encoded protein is CASSYSTSGYEQYF.